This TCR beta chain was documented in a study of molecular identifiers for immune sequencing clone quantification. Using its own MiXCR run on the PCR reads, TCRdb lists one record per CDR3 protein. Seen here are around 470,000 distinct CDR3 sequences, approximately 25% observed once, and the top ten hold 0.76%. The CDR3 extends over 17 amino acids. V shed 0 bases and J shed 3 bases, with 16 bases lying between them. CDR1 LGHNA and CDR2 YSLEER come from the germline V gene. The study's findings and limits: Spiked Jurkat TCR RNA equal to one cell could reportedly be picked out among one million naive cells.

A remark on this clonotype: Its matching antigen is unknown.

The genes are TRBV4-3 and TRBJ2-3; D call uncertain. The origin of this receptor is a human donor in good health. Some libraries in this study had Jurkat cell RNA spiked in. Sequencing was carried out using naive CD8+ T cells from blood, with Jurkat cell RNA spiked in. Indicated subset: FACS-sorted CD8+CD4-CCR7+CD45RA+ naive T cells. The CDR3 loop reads CASSQDLLNLGTDTQYF. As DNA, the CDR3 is TGCGCCAGCAGCCAAGATCTTTTGAACTTGGGGACAGATACGCAGTATTTT.